This TCR beta chain was sequenced for a study of blood T cells in healthy people across ages. Points from the study as a whole: Per-million-T-cell TCR beta diversity fell roughly linearly with age.

Comment on this clonotype: The antigen remains unidentified.

Healthy Caucasian individuals from Russia aged about 6 to 90 served as donors. Sample-barcoded 5' priming and a J-beta primer mix drove a second PCR of 7 to 11 cycles. Unique molecular identifiers of 12 random nucleotides labeled each cDNA. Using its own MiXCR run on the 5' RACE reads, TCRdb lists one record per CDR3 protein. The profile shows 800,000 to 1,000,000 distinct CDR3 sequences, about 44% of them singletons. This TCR came from a man aged 30-40 years in good health. Material: blood.

CDR3 sequence reads: CASSRGGSGQETQYF. The CDR3 DNA follows: TGTGCCAGCAGCCGGGGGGGTAGCGGCCAAGAGACCCAGTACTTC. The V gene is TRBV3-1, the J gene TRBJ2-5; 7 bases align to TRBD2. Germline V gene data show CDR1 as LGHDT and CDR2 as YNNKEL (reference sequence). The length of the CDR3 is 15 residues. V shed 4 bases and J 1 base; nucleotides not matched to a gene: 6.